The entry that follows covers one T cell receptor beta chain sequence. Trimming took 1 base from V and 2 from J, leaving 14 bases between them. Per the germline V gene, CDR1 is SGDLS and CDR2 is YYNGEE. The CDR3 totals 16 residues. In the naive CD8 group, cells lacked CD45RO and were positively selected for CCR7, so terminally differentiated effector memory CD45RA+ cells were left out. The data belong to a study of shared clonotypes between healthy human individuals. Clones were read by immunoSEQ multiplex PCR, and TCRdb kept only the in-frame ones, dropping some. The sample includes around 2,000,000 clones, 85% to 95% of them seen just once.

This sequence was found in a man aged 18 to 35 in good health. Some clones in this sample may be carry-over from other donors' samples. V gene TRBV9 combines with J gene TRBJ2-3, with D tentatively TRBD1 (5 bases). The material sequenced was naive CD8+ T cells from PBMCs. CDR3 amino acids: CASSVTAGRYTDTQYF. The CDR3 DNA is TGTGCCAGCAGCGTAACAGCAGGGCGATACACAGATACGCAGTATTTT.